Reported below is one TCR beta chain. No antigen is known for it. This sample is part of a study of vaccination and CD4 T cells after COVID-19. Overall study: The post-COVID sampling time was a median about 13 weeks after diagnosis, ranging from 35 to 161. Spike peptides, overlapping and drawn from SARS-CoV-2, HCoV-NL63, HCoV-OC43 and HCoV-229E, were used to stimulate cells. Post-vaccine specimens were obtained a median 72 days after dose two (range 14 to 241).

The Oncomine TCR Beta short-read assay was applied to DNA of cultured CD4+ T cells. It was cultured CD4+ T cells from which genomic DNA was extracted. TCRdb re-called the PCR reads through MiXCR, storing one row per CDR3 protein. The repertoire holds around 20,000 distinct CDR3 sequences, about 42% seen once, with roughly 6.2% in the top ten. Stated treatment: roughly ten-day PBMC culture with coronavirus spike peptide pools or control peptides (ViraFEST assay). Trimming took off 5 bases at V and 3 bases at J, with 15 bases between the two ends. Looked up from germline, CDR1 is KGHDR and CDR2 is SFDVKD. The CDR3 extends over 15 amino acids.

The sample consisted of CD4+ T cells from blood, cultured in vitro, taken before SARS-CoV-2 vaccination. The rearrangement links TRBV24-1 to TRBJ2-5, with D perhaps matching TRBD1 (7 bases). The receptor comes from a human donor who had recovered from COVID-19. The CDR3 nucleotides read TGTGCCACCAGTGTAGGGGGCGGGATTGAAGAGACCCAGTACTTC. It is translated as CATSVGGGIEETQYF.